The next 10 T cell receptor beta chains were all read from a single sample in a study of blood T cell repertoires in COVID-19. Measured with immunoSEQ multiplex PCR; TCRdb has only the in-frame clones, and not every one. Of a few hundred thousand clones listed, around 90% are singletons. The sample taken for sequencing was peripheral blood. The receptors were sampled from a woman in her sixties with COVID-19, enrolled during active disease.

The table lists this clone with a count of one. The V call is TRBV3-1 (or the pseudogene TRBV3-2), the J call TRBJ1-2, with 7 bases matching TRBD1. V lost 3 bases, J lost 7 bases, and 17 bases stayed unmatched. The germline gives CDR1 LGHDT, CDR2 YNNKEL (reference sequence). The length of the CDR3 is 17 residues. The DNA of the CDR3 is TGTGCCAGCAGCCAGCCGATGGGGAGACAGGGTGGGTCTGGCTACACCTTC. Translation: CASSQPMGRQGGSGYTF.

The rearrangement uses TRBV2 and TRBJ2-5; D gene unclear. V shed 6 bases and J shed 1 base, with 3 bases lying between them. CDR1 is SNHLY, CDR2 FYNNEI, per germline. The length of the CDR3 is 11 residues. CDR3 DNA sequence: TGTGCCAGCAGGGCCCAAGAGACCCAGTACTTC. It encodes CASRAQETQYF.

The chain couples TRBV10-2 to TRBJ1-1, with D maybe TRBD1 (5 bases). The V gene's germline CDR1 is WSHSY and CDR2 SAAADI. There are 11 residues in the CDR3. The V end lost 9 bases, the J end lost 1 base, and 6 bases lay between the germline ends. The CDR3 DNA follows: TGCGCCAGTCAGGGGAACACTGAAGCTTTCTTT. Protein: CASQGNTEAFF.

V and J are TRBV7-2 and TRBJ1-1; weak D call: TRBD1 (5 bases). V lost 5 bases and J 7 bases, leaving 14 bases between the germline ends. CDR3 length: 13 amino acids. From germline, CDR1 is SGHTA and CDR2 FQGNSA. In DNA, the CDR3 is TGTGCCAGCAGCACCTTTACAGGAGATGAAGCTTTCTTT. It translates to CASSTFTGDEAFF.

The J gene is TRBJ2-7, the V gene TRBV5-4, with 10 bases that match TRBD2. Germline CDR1 SGHNT, CDR2 YYREEE (reference sequence). The length of the CDR3 is 16 residues. With V trimmed by 0 bases and J by 4 bases, 7 bases remained unmatched. CDR3 in DNA: TGTGCCAGCAGCTTGGCTAGCGGGGGAACTCCGTACGAGCAGTACTTC. The encoded protein is CASSLASGGTPYEQYF.

The rearrangement joins TRBV19 to TRBJ1-1; 7 bases are a match to TRBD1. The CDR3 runs 13 residues. After removal of 6 bases from V and 1 base from J, the junction contained 2 bases not matched to a gene. Germline V gene sequence: CDR1 LNHDA, CDR2 SQIVND (reference sequence). The CDR3 region has the DNA TGTGCCAGTAGATACAGGGGGAACACTGAAGCTTTCTTT. This gives the protein CASRYRGNTEAFF.

The chain is built from TRBV19 and TRBJ1-1; maybe TRBD1 (5 bases). This CDR3 comprises 12 residues. V was cut by 2 bases and J by 11 bases, with 12 bases left in between. Germline assignment: CDR1 LNHDA and CDR2 SQIVND (reference sequence). CDR3 nucleotides: TGTGCCAGTAGTATAATAGGGGCGAGTGCTTTCTTT. This codes for CASSIIGASAFF.

The rearrangement uses TRBV7-2 and TRBJ1-3; D perhaps matches TRBD1 (6 bases). V lost 3 bases and J lost 2, with 8 bases in between. The CDR3 totals 14 residues. Per germline, CDR1 SGHTA and CDR2 FQGNSA. The CDR3 DNA sequence: TGTGCCAGCAGCTTTAACAGGGCTGGAAACACCATATATTTT. Translating gives CASSFNRAGNTIYF.

This clone turned up a few times. This rearrangement joins TRBV6-1 to TRBJ2-2; the D gene is possibly TRBD1 (6 bases). CDR3 length equals 18 residues. The germline V gene has CDR1 MNHNS and CDR2 SASEGT. With 3 bases removed from V and 3 bases from J, the gap between germline ends came to 20 bases. The CDR3 bases are TGTGCCAGCAGTGAGCCGAACTGGGGGCGCCCCGACACCGGGGAGCTGTTTTTT. It translates to CASSEPNWGRPDTGELFF.

The V call is TRBV19, the J call TRBJ1-6; a weak D match, TRBD1 (5 bases). Between the trimmed V and J ends, which lost 3 bases and 6 bases, there was a span of 12 bases. In germline, CDR1 is LNHDA, CDR2 SQIVND (reference sequence). The CDR3 has 15 residues. The CDR3 loop reads CASSMTGVSNSPLHF. The DNA for the CDR3 is TGTGCCAGTAGTATGACGGGGGTCTCTAATTCACCCCTCCACTTT.